The 9 T cell receptor beta chains in this list originate from one sample, sequenced in a study of cytomegalovirus exposure and HLA in healthy donors. The PCR was carried out with 60 Vbeta primers and 13 Jbeta primers. Using immunoSEQ multiplex PCR, the repertoire was profiled, and TCRdb retains in-frame clones only, with some absent. The table has about 79,000 clones, roughly 72% seen once. Sequencing was performed on PBMCs. The receptors originated from a man aged 35 to 55 in good health and CMV-seropositive.

The chain joins TRBV15 to TRBJ2-1; possible D gene TRBD2, 6 bases. The V gene's germline CDR1 is LNHNV and CDR2 YYDKDF (reference sequence). The CDR3 sequence is 17 residues long. V dropped 1 base and J dropped 0 bases, with 13 bases sitting between them. Written as DNA, the CDR3 is TGTGCCACCAGCAGAGGTGTCCAAGCGGGCTCCTACAATGAGCAGTTCTTC. Translated, it gives CATSRGVQAGSYNEQFF.

The chain links TRBV2 to TRBJ1-5; D may be TRBD1 (5 bases). CDR1 and CDR2 from the germline V gene are SNHLY and FYNNEI. Trimming took 8 bases from V and 5 from J, leaving 10 bases between them. CDR3 length equals 12 residues. The CDR3 bases are TGTGCCAGCCAGGGTGTCGATCAGCCCCAGCATTTT. This gives the protein CASQGVDQPQHF.

The chain is built from TRBV18 and TRBJ1-2; D is undetermined. The CDR3 has 14 residues. The V gene lost 5 bases and the J gene lost 5 bases, with 15 bases spanning the gap. Germline V gives CDR1 KGHSH, CDR2 LQKENI. CDR3 DNA: TGTGCCAGCTCAGCGGTGGGCGCGGGGTATGGCTACACCTTC. It is translated as CASSAVGAGYGYTF.

The genes are TRBV2 and TRBJ2-1; 7 bases line up with TRBD1. CDR1 and CDR2 (germline): SNHLY, FYNNEI. V lost 1 base and J lost 4; bases outside the gene matches: 7. This CDR3 has 16 residues. The CDR3 sequence is CASSEGDGTAYNEQFF. The DNA of the CDR3 is TGTGCCAGCAGTGAAGGGGATGGGACAGCTTACAATGAGCAGTTCTTC.

This clone turned up a few times. In DNA, the CDR3 is TGTGCCAGCAGCGCAGGGTTCAATGAGCAGTTCTTC. Its protein product is CASSAGFNEQFF. The chain is built from TRBV2 and TRBJ2-1; D may be TRBD1 (5 bases). Germline assignment: CDR1 SNHLY and CDR2 FYNNEI. V dropped 6 bases and J dropped 6 bases, with 9 bases sitting between them. The length of the CDR3 is 12 residues.

CDR3 loop: CASSPQFGGAYEQYF. The CDR3 DNA sequence: TGTGCCAGCAGCCCACAGTTTGGAGGGGCCTACGAGCAGTACTTC. This rearrangement joins TRBV7-7 to TRBJ2-7; D is possibly TRBD2 (6 bases). Trimming removed 5 bases from V and 2 bases from J, with 16 bases in between. This CDR3 spans 15 amino acids. Germline V lookup: CDR1 SSHAT, CDR2 FNYEAQ (reference sequence).

This chain joins TRBV6-5 and TRBJ2-3; perhaps TRBD2 as D (6 bases). The germline V gene has CDR1 MNHEY and CDR2 SVGAGI. V shed 6 bases and J shed 6 bases, with 13 bases lying between them. CDR3 length: 13 amino acids. The CDR3 DNA sequence: TGTGCCAGCAGCCTCCGGCTAGCGGATACGCAGTATTTT. Translating gives CASSLRLADTQYF.

This clone came up a few times. This chain links TRBV7-9 with TRBJ1-1, with 7 bases fitting TRBD1. CDR1 is SEHNR, CDR2 FQNEAQ, per germline (reference sequence). CDR3 length: 15 residues. J was trimmed by 0 bases and V by 4 bases; bases with no gene match: 5. The CDR3 bases are TGTGCCAGCAGCTCAACAGGGGAAATGAACACTGAAGCTTTCTTT. Translating it yields CASSSTGEMNTEAFF.

CDR3 sequence reads: CASRASGGPLQETQYF. CDR3 DNA: TGCGCCAGCAGGGCTAGCGGGGGCCCACTCCAAGAGACCCAGTACTTC. The chain is built from TRBV5-1 and TRBJ2-5; TRBD2 matches 10 bases. The V gene end was trimmed by 5 bases and the J gene end by 1 base; junction bases not matched to a gene: 8. The CDR3 has 16 amino acids. Germline-derived CDR1 and CDR2 are SGHRS and YFSETQ.